This T cell receptor beta chain was found in a study of immune heterogeneity within non-small cell lung tumors. For the study at large: 4 squamous cell carcinomas, 10 non-squamous carcinomas and 1 not otherwise specified made up the tumors.

The TCR beta CDR3 region was amplified by multiplex PCR employing 32 V and 13 J primers. MiXCR was run by TCRdb on the multiplex PCR reads, yielding one entry per CDR3 protein. Among more than 10,000 distinct CDR3 sequences, 25% to 30% were seen once, and the ten largest hold around 13%. Bulk tumor genomic DNA, around 580 ng per sample, was used as template. Surgeons took several biopsies per primary tumor, spaced far apart, during surgery. Patients with untreated, newly diagnosed non-small cell lung cancer underwent curative surgery. Having surgery with curative intent, the donors were patients newly diagnosed with non-small cell lung cancer. In its sample, this clonotype was seen many times. Its antigen is undetermined. General study points: Most high-frequency T-cell receptor beta clonotypes were specific to a single patient.

The source of this sequence is a man aged 50 or older with non-small cell lung cancer. The sequenced sample consisted of lung tumor tissue.

CDR3 DNA sequence: TGCGCCAGCAGTTCCGTCCGGGACAGGCGGACCGGGGAGCTGTTTTTT. As protein: CASSSVRDRRTGELFF. This chain connects TRBV5-1 to TRBJ2-2; 8 positions agree with TRBD1. Per the germline V gene, CDR1 is SGHRS and CDR2 is YFSETQ. The J segment lost 5 bases and the V segment lost 5 bases, leaving 11 bases of the junction unmatched. This CDR3 spans 16 amino acids.